These T cell receptor beta chains were read from a single sample in a study of T cell repertoires in cytomegalovirus infection. No cognate antigen is known for these TCRs. TCRdb reanalysed the reads using MiXCR and keeps one entry per CDR3 protein. Here the sample spans 600,000 to 700,000 distinct CDR3 sequences, around 32% being singletons. The specimen was cultured PBMCs, collected from culture after CMV antigen stimulation. The receptors stem from a human donor in good health (CMV status not recorded). Some clones in this sample may be carry-over from other donors' samples. CDR3s include the opening cysteine and the closing phenylalanine or tryptophan. D genes are given only for firm matches. Size is omitted from some rows. Given values are once, few, many or a class for expanded clones.

J gene	D gene	V gene	clone size	CDR3 DNA	CDR3 protein
TRBJ1-4	NA	TRBV4-3	few	TGCGCCAGCAGCCAAGTCCGGGGGGGGTTTGGGGAAAAACTGTTTTTT	CASSQVRGGFGEKLFF
TRBJ1-2	NA	TRBV9	few	TGTGCCAGCAGCGGGGGAATCAGCTATGGCTACACCTTC	CASSGGISYGYTF
TRBJ2-2	NA	TRBV7-2	few	TGTGCCAGCAGCCACCAGATGAGGCTGAGACGTGAGGGGACCGGGGAGCTGTTTTTT	CASSHQMRLRREGTGELFF
TRBJ1-2	NA	TRBV7-2	NA	TGTGCCAGCATCTTAAGAGGGTCGTCCGGCTACACCTTC	CASILRGSSGYTF
TRBJ2-1	TRBD2	TRBV20-1	NA	TGCAGTGCTAGAGACCCGGGACTAGCATACTACAATGAGCAGTTCTTC	CSARDPGLAYYNEQFF
TRBJ1-2	NA	TRBV7-8	few	TGTGCCAGCAGCTTAGAAAGGGGAGGTTACAACTATGGCTACACCTTC	CASSLERGGYNYGYTF
TRBJ1-5	NA	TRBV18	few	TGTGCCAGCAGCCCCGGCGGGGATCAGCCCCAGCATTTT	CASSPGGDQPQHF
TRBJ1-3	NA	TRBV10-3	NA	TGTGCCATCAGTGACCCCGGGAGGGGAGGTGGAAACACCATATATTTT	CAISDPGRGGGNTIYF
TRBJ1-1	TRBD1	TRBV29-1	NA	TGCAGCGTGGGAACAGGGGCCGGGACTGAAGCTTTCTTT	CSVGTGAGTEAFF
TRBJ2-7	TRBD1	TRBV7-8	many	TGTGCCAGCAGCTGGACAGGGTCCTTCGACGAGCAGTACTTC	CASSWTGSFDEQYF